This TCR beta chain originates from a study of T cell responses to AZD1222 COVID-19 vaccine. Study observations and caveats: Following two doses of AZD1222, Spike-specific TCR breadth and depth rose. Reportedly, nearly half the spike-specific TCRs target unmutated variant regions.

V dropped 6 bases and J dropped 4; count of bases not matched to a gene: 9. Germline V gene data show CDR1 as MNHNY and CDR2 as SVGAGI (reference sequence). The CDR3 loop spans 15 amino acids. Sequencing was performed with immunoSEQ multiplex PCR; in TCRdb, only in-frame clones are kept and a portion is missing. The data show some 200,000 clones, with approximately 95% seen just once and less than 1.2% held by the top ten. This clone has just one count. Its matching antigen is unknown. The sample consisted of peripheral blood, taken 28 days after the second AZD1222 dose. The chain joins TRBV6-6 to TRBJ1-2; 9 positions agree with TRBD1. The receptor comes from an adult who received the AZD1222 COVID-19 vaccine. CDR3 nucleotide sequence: TGTGCCAGCAGCCACGCCGGGACAGGGAGCTATGGCTACACCTTC. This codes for CASSHAGTGSYGYTF.